The source of this T cell receptor beta chain is a study of T cells in women clearing cervical HPV infection (dated by TCRdb to 2016 to 2019). Concerning the study at large: Cases were roughly 23 women with histologically confirmed HPV16-related CIN3 or worse, including 2 invasive cancers. Controls were around 24 women whose single incident HPV16 infection cleared within 12 months without precancer or cancer developing. Case blood was taken at the visit when the lesion was first identified, whereas control blood was taken when infection was no longer detected. Among cases, blood sampling occurred a median of roughly 150 days after lesion detection, with an interquartile range of about 85 to 200 days. HLA typing was available for only a few women, so HLA type could not be excluded as a confounder. Nested within Costa Rica's Guanacaste HPV Natural History Study, an exploratory proof-of-principle case-control study compared TCR repertoires across cervical HPV16 outcomes. Cases and controls were matched on age within five years and on year of sample collection. Median age was about 35 years in cases versus just over 37 in controls, and baseline characteristics did not differ significantly. In the parent cohort, around 9,800 women aged 18 or older were enrolled in Guanacaste, Costa Rica, during about 1992 to 1994 and then followed for less than 8 years. Five blinded duplicates per group were added as quality controls, so that 60 or so samples were obtained: roughly 50 participants and 10 replicates. The paper as a whole reports these results and caveats: Because of the cross-sectional design, the study could not determine whether the associations came before infection or resulted from infection, and neither effector/memory subsets nor HPV-specific T cells were isolated. TRBV6-7 relative abundance was lower in cases than in controls (approximately 0.11% versus 0.16%; Bonferroni P = 0.0008). CIN3+ cases had significantly higher TCR repertoire richness than controls across sequencing depths, but evenness did not differ between the groups. Random forest classifiers combining richness and V gene abundances distinguished cases from controls with an estimated AUC of approximately 0.83. T-cell numbers per sample were unknown, so richness differences could reflect varying T-cell content rather than repertoire biology.

Notes on this clone: This clone's antigen is unknown. Read coverage stops 3 residues before the CDR3 terminus; the germline J gene supplies the remainder.

Including cysteine and phenylalanine, the CDR3 has 14 amino acids. Only the CDR3 bases that were read are kept: 33 of them, in frame from base 1. The germline V gene encodes CDR1 LNHDA and CDR2 SQIVND (reference sequence). Between the V and J ends, shortened by 3 bases and 1 base respectively, the junction contains 4 bases. Every participant had a single incident cervical HPV16 infection, and prevalent HPV16 infections were excluded. Cervical HPV DNA was detected with MY09/MY11 PCR, and genotyping was done by dot-blot hybridization. Approximately 15 mL of heparinized blood were centrifuged, and the buffy coat was split into aliquots, frozen at -30 degrees C, and then kept at -80 degrees C. QIAGEN kits were used to extract genomic DNA from the buffy coat specimens. TCR beta CDR3 regions were amplified by multiplex PCR using the immunoSEQ assay from an average of 1200 ng genomic DNA per sample. Primer bias was corrected in the assay by using a complete synthetic TCR repertoire to establish an amplification baseline. The amplicons were sequenced on the Illumina platform. On the study's bioinformatics: Sequence errors were corrected by clustering with frequency ratios and a modified nearest-neighbor algorithm, and the sequences were then analyzed in the immunoSEQ Analyzer using IMGT gene definitions. At each rarefaction depth, TCR richness and evenness were averaged over 20 rarefaction repeats, and samples with fewer sequences than the depth were excluded. Wilcoxon rank sum tests with FDR correction were used to compare relative abundances of V, D and J genes between the groups. For the blinded duplicates, the intraclass correlation was 95% to 96% for TCR richness and averaged 76.4% across roughly 65 gene segments. TCRdb's version of the immuneACCESS table is confined to in-frame rearrangements and falls short of the full clone set. An unresolved V gene accounts for under half of the shortfall where checked; the remainder is of unknown origin. V and J calls and clone size are as listed in that table; D and trimming were resolved from the DNA. The sample table holds 25,000 to 35,000 clones. Approximately 22% of the sample belongs to the ten largest clones.

This TCR derives from a woman between 18 and 70 years old with a cervical HPV16 infection that either progressed to CIN3+ or cleared (not recorded which). Recombination connected TRBV19 to TRBJ2-6, with no reliable assignment of the D segment. The specimen sequenced was blood buffy coat. The CDR3 region has the sequence CASSIQSGANVLTF. The sequenced CDR3 bases are TGTGCCAGTAGTATCCAGTCTGGGGCCAACGTC.